This T cell receptor (beta chain) comes out of a study of cytomegalovirus exposure and HLA in healthy donors. Study-wide findings and caveats: Previous analysis showed most TCR beta V segments were productive about 87% or about 30% of the time. Trimming of TCR beta V- and J-genes showed a link, identified in a later analysis, to a missense DCLRE1C variant.

Comments on this clone: The antigen is unknown. One junction end disagrees with the germline gene, perhaps due to a read error.

CDR1 and CDR2 (germline): SGHVS, FQNEAQ. CDR3 length equals 14 residues. The PCR made use of 60 Vbeta and 13 Jbeta primers. Produced via immunoSEQ multiplex PCR; TCRdb's table is partial and in-frame only. The sample carries 200,000 or so clones, over 70% recorded once. The sequencing input was PBMCs. The V gene is TRBV7-8, the J gene TRBJ2-1; 8 positions agree with TRBD2. The clonotype was recovered from a woman younger than 35 in good health and CMV-seropositive. CDR3 loop: CASSLAGPYNEQFF. In DNA form, the CDR3 reads TGTGCCAGCAGTTTAGCGGGGCCCTACAATGAGCAGTTCTTC.